What follows are 12 T cell receptor beta chains derived from one specimen sequenced in a study of CD8+ T cells in alopecia areata. Once RNA had been extracted, it was reverse transcribed into cDNA to act as the sequencing template. This table comes from immunoSEQ multiplex PCR, and its TCRdb copy is limited to in-frame clones, with some not included. The sample contains around 130,000 clones, 58% of which appear only once. Specimen: CD4+ T cells sorted from blood, collected at week 0. These receptors were taken from a human donor with alopecia areata.

The V call is TRBV5-6, the J call TRBJ2-5, with D possibly TRBD2 on 5 matching bases. V was trimmed by 0 bases and J by 5 bases, leaving 8 bases between them. The CDR3 length is 13 residues. The germline gives CDR1 SGHDT, CDR2 YYEEEE. The CDR3 spells CASSLVTGETQYF. The CDR3 DNA reads as TGTGCCAGCAGCTTGGTCACGGGGGAGACCCAGTACTTC.

V gene TRBV7-3 combines with J gene TRBJ2-7; no reliable D call. The CDR3 sequence is 13 residues long. Germline-derived CDR1 and CDR2 are SGHTA and FQGTGA. V shed 2 bases and J shed 6 bases, with 11 bases lying between them. The CDR3 DNA sequence: TGTGCCAGCAGCTTACAGAGTTCGGGCGAGCAGTACTTC. It yields the protein CASSLQSSGEQYF.

V usage is TRBV7-2 and J usage is TRBJ2-5, with 9 bases lining up with TRBD2. CDR3 length equals 15 residues. V gave up 7 bases and J gave up 4 bases; unmatched junction bases: 10. Looked up from germline, CDR1 is SGHTA and CDR2 is FQGNSA. CDR3 nucleotide sequence: TGTGCCAGCAACAATCCAGCGGGAGGCACAGAGACCCAGTACTTC. Translating it yields CASNNPAGGTETQYF. The full variable domain, rest sourced from reference TRBV7-2 and TRBJ2-5, is GAGVSQSPSNKVTEKGKDVELRCDPISGHTALYWYRQSLGQGLEFLIYFQGNSAPDKSGLPSDRFSAERTGGSVSTLTIQRTQQEDSAVYLCASNNPAGGTETQYFGPGTRLLVL.

This clone appeared a few times. The genes are TRBV7-7 and TRBJ2-5; the D gene is possibly TRBD2 (6 bases). Germline V gene lookup returns CDR1 SSHAT and CDR2 FNYEAQ (reference sequence). The CDR3 sequence is 12 residues long. Trimming shortened V by 2 bases and J by 11 bases, and 12 bases separated the two germline ends. Written as DNA, the CDR3 is TGTGCCAGCAGCTTACAGGGCGGGGAGCAGTACTTC. It specifies CASSLQGGEQYF.

About this clone: Sequence at one end of the junction differs from germline and may be a read error. V is TRBV30 and J is TRBJ1-4; 9 bases fit TRBD1. Germline lookup yields CDR1 GTSNPN and CDR2 SVGIG (reference sequence). The CDR3 has 12 amino acids. The CDR3 sequence is CAWSGQGRPQLF. The DNA of the CDR3 is TGTGCCTGGAGCGGACAGGGGAGGCCTCAGCTTTTT.

This chain uses TRBV6-6 with TRBJ1-1; D perhaps matches TRBD1 (5 bases). The germline CDR1 and CDR2 sequences are MNHNY and SVGAGI (reference sequence). The ends were cut back, 5 bases at V and 1 base at J, with 14 bases in the middle. CDR3 size: 15 residues. The CDR3 loop reads CASSEAGWGNTEAFF. CDR3 bases: TGTGCCAGCAGTGAGGCAGGGTGGGGGAACACTGAAGCTTTCTTT.

The chain couples TRBV5-4 to TRBJ1-3; possibly TRBD1 for D (6 bases). Trimming took 4 bases from V and 4 from J, leaving 12 bases between them. Germline values: CDR1 SGHNT, CDR2 YYREEE (reference sequence). This CDR3 has 14 residues. The DNA for the CDR3 is TGTGCCAGCAGCCTACAGGGCACAGGAAACACCATATATTTT. Encoded protein: CASSLQGTGNTIYF.

The V and J genes are TRBV9 and TRBJ1-4; no reliable D call. The CDR3 covers 14 residues. The V end lost 3 bases, the J end lost 8 bases, and 14 bases lay between the germline ends. The germline CDR1 and CDR2 sequences are SGDLS and YYNGEE. The CDR3 DNA sequence: TGTGCCAGCAGCGCCCCTGGGGTGGAGGAAAAACTGTTTTTT. Its translation is CASSAPGVEEKLFF.

The V gene is TRBV5-1, the J gene TRBJ2-3, with 9 bases matching TRBD2. CDR1 is SGHRS, CDR2 YFSETQ, per germline. With V trimmed by 4 bases and J by 3 bases, 6 bases remained unmatched. This CDR3 spans 15 amino acids. CDR3 DNA: TGCGCCAGCAGCGTCCAGGGACTAGCAACAGATACGCAGTATTTT. Translated, it gives CASSVQGLATDTQYF. Using reference TRBV5-1 and TRBJ2-3 for the parts outside the CDR3, the full variable domain is KAGVTQTPRYLIKTRGQQVTLSCSPISGHRSVSWYQQTPGQGLQFLFEYFSETQRNKGNFPGRFSGRQFSNSRSEMNVSTLELGDSALYLCASSVQGLATDTQYFGPGTRLTVL.

The V call is TRBV7-9, the J call TRBJ2-5; D unclear. V shed 5 bases and J shed 4 bases, with 8 bases lying between them. CDR3 size: 12 residues. Germline CDR1 SEHNR, CDR2 FQNEAQ (reference sequence). CDR3 amino acids: CASSPIAETQYF. The CDR3 DNA sequence: TGTGCCAGCAGCCCCATAGCAGAGACCCAGTACTTC. The full variable domain, with the rest looked up from reference TRBV7-9 and TRBJ2-5, is DTGVSQNPRHKITKRGQNVTFRCDPISEHNRLYWYRQTLGQGPEFLTYFQNEAQLEKSRLLSDRFSAERPKGSFSTLEIQRTEQGDSAMYLCASSPIAETQYFGPGTRLLVL.

This rearrangement joins TRBV5-6 to TRBJ2-7; 9 bases map to TRBD1. CDR3 length: 14 residues. Losses at the gene ends were 3 bases for V and 7 bases for J; bases not matched to a gene: 8. Germline CDR1 is SGHDT and CDR2 is YYEEEE. The CDR3 sequence: CASSSGTGRLEQYF. For the CDR3, the DNA is TGTGCCAGCAGCTCCGGGACAGGGCGCCTAGAGCAGTACTTC.

The chain links TRBV6-5 to TRBJ2-7; the D gene could be TRBD1 or TRBD2 (5 bases each). The V end was cut by 10 bases, the J end by 5 bases, with 18 bases between. The CDR3 has 13 residues. Looked up from germline, CDR1 is MNHEY and CDR2 is SVGAGI. CDR3 in amino acids: CATVRRLGDEQYF. The CDR3 nucleotides are TGTGCCACCGTCAGACGTTTGGGGGACGAGCAGTACTTC.